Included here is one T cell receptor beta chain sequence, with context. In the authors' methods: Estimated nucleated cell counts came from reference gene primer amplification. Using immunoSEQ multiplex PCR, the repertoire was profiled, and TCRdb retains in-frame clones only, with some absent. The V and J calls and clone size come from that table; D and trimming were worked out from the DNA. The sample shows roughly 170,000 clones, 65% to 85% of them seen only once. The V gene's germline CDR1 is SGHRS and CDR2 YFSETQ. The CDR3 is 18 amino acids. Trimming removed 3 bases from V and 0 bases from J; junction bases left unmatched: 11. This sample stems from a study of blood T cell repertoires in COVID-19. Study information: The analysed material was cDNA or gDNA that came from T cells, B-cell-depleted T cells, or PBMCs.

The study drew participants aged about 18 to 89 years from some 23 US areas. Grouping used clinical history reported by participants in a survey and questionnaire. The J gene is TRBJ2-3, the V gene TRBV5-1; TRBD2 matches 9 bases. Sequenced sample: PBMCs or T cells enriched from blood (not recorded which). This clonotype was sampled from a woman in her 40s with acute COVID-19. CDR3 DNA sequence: TGCGCCAGCAGCTATTCAAGCGGGAGGTGGAGGAGCACAGATACGCAGTATTTT. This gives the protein CASSYSSGRWRSTDTQYF. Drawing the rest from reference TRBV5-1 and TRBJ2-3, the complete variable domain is KAGVTQTPRYLIKTRGQQVTLSCSPISGHRSVSWYQQTPGQGLQFLFEYFSETQRNKGNFPGRFSGRQFSNSRSEMNVSTLELGDSALYLCASSYSSGRWRSTDTQYFGPGTRLTVL.